What follows describes a single T cell receptor (beta chain). Its target antigen remains unknown. No much larger clonotype is one base removed from it; base qualities were not supplied. The germline V gene (reference sequence) gives CDR1 as MNHEY and CDR2 as SMNVEV. V was cut back by 5 bases and J by 3 bases, leaving a gap of 23 bases between them. The cysteine opens and the phenylalanine closes a CDR3 of 17 amino acids. The retained sequence is limited to the CDR3, 51 bases, with the frame set at the first base. The data derive from a study of T cells in Graves' hyperthyroidism and ophthalmopathy (dated by TCRdb to the late 2010s). A note on the overall study: Peripheral blood was collected at initial diagnosis, before any treatment. To identify distinguishing TCR V-J signatures, a discovery cohort of some 99 patients was used, comprising some 45 with Graves' ophthalmopathy and around 57 with stable Graves' hyperthyroidism. In addition, the study compared T-cell repertoires in thyroid tissue and in blood from roughly 6 Graves' hyperthyroidism patients. Following sampling, methimazole starting at 30 mg daily was given to hyperthyroidism patients, and high-dose intravenous methylprednisolone was given to ophthalmopathy patients. For training and testing, the approximately 97 patients in the discovery cohort were randomly divided in a 7:3 ratio. Whether ophthalmopathy could be predicted prospectively was tested in an independent validation cohort made up of under 20 hyperthyroidism patients plus 17 patients who later progressed to ophthalmopathy. According to the paper, TCR Vbeta CDR3 sequencing was carried out on around 140 peripheral blood samples, which came from approximately 41 ophthalmopathy, 80 or so hyperthyroidism and roughly 17 progressor patients. On the study overall, not on this receptor specifically: Sample size was not statistically predetermined, and investigators were not blinded to group allocation. A model built on a 13 V-J signature distinguished ophthalmopathy from stable hyperthyroidism, reaching about 88% sensitivity and 81.08% specificity in cross-validation and 80%/75% in testing. In validation, progression to ophthalmopathy was predicted by the model with 70% to 71% sensitivity and 72.22% specificity, a median of about 6.4 months before onset. Most expanded thyroid clonotypes (frequency above 0.001) were also detected in blood, a finding suggesting that blood repertoires may reflect thyroid immune responses.

Stable Graves' hyperthyroidism was defined as the absence of progression to ophthalmopathy over 18 months of follow-up. Hyperthyroidism patients were newly diagnosed, had a disease duration of under 2 months, and were aged 18 to 65 years. The study excluded patients with uncontrolled infections, other autoimmune diseases, pregnancy or lactation. Diagnoses relied on clinical symptoms, serum thyroxine and TRAb, thyroid ultrasound and orbital computed tomography. PBMCs were isolated from 10 ml of fresh peripheral blood by Ficoll-Paque density gradient centrifugation. Trizol reagent was used to extract total RNA, and RNA quality was then checked on an Agilent 2100 Bioanalyzer. Amplification of TCR beta CDR3 regions was carried out from RNA transcripts. A first-round RT-PCR of the TCR CDR3 used the HTBI primer set with the Qiagen OneStep RT-PCR kit. A second multiplex PCR round built the libraries, followed by size selection and purification. The libraries were sequenced on an Illumina HiSeq2000 using paired-end 100 bp reads. Regarding the original processing steps: Raw data were processed with SOAPnuke, discarding reads with adapters, uncalled bases, mean Phred below 15, or no exact constant-primer or identifier match. High-quality paired reads were merged with COPE v1.2.5, and unique nucleotide sequences were defined as clonotypes. Clonotypes were aligned to IMGT TRBV, TRBD and TRBJ reference segments using MiTCR v1.1. The analysis was restricted to V-J combinations with a frequency above 0.0001, which together covered just over 98% of the repertoires. A TCS score was defined as the ratio of F50 (clonal expansion) to E x V (chaos), with BLOSUM62-based TCRdist applied between CDR3 peptides within each V-J. Welch's t-statistics and random forest reduced 500 to 650 V-J features to roughly 13, which were used in a naive Bayes classifier (R e1071). The public reads were reanalyzed by TCRdb: fastp trimming at Q25, MiXCR alignment, in-frame beta chains only. Rows with a matching CDR3 protein are joined into one entry that keeps the most common DNA and genes. The authors' filters were not applied to this entry. Across this sample there are 550,000 to 600,000 distinct CDR3 sequences, with about a sixth seen only once. Clones ranked in the top ten supply around a sixth of the sample.

This clonotype was obtained from a woman aged 18-35 years with Graves' hyperthyroidism. The V and J segments used are TRBV27 and TRBJ2-7, with the D gene not clear enough to name. What was sequenced was blood. The DNA sequence is given as TGTGCCAGCAGTCCCTTCTGGGGTGCAGGTGGTTACTACGAGCAGTACTTC. It translates as CASSPFWGAGGYYEQYF.